Included here is one T cell receptor (beta chain) sequence, with context. TCR beta chains were sequenced at survey level with immunoSEQ. TCRdb's copy holds only in-frame clones and misses some; the assay was immunoSEQ multiplex PCR. The sample yields around 50,000 clones, approximately 93% seen once. The sample taken for sequencing was PBMCs. This clonotype was obtained from a man aged 35 to 55 with rheumatoid arthritis.

CDR3 in amino acids: CATSDRTGNNEKLFF. CDR3 bases: TGTGCCACCAGTGATCGGACAGGAAATAATGAAAAACTGTTTTTT. The chain recombines TRBV24-1 with TRBJ1-4; 7 bases fit TRBD1. The CDR3 is made up of 15 amino acids. Trimming cost V 3 bases and J 4 bases; bases outside gene matches: 4. Germline V gene sequence: CDR1 KGHDR, CDR2 SFDVKD.